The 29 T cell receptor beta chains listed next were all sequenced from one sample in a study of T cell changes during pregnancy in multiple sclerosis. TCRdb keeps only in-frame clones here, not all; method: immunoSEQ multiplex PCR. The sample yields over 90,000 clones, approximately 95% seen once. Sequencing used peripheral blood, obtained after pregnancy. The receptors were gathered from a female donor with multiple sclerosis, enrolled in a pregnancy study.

CDR3 loop: CASQKQTGFGEQYF. The CDR3 coding sequence is TGTGCCAGCCAAAAGCAAACAGGGTTCGGCGAGCAGTACTTC. The rearrangement links TRBV2 to TRBJ2-7; tentative D call: TRBD1 (6 bases). Trimming removed 8 bases from V and 6 bases from J, with 20 bases in between. Germline V CDR1 and CDR2: SNHLY, FYNNEI. There are 14 residues in the CDR3.

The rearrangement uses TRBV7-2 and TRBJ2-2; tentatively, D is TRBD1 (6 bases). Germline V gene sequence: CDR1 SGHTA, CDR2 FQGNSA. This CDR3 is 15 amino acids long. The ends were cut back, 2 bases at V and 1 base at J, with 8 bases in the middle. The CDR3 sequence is CASSLRRGNTGELFF. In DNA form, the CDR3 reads TGTGCCAGCAGCTTACGCAGGGGGAACACCGGGGAGCTGTTTTTT.

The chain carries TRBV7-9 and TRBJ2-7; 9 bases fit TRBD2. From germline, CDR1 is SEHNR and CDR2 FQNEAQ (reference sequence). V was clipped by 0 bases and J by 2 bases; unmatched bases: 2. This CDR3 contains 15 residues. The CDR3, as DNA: TGTGCCAGCAGCTTAGCGTTAGCGGGAGCCTACGAGCAGTACTTC. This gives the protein CASSLALAGAYEQYF.

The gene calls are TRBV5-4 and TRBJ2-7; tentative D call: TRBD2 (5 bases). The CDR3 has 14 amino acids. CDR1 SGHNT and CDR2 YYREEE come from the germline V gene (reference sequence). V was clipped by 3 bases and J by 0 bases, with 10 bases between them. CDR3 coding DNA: TGTGCCAGCAGCTGGACTGCGAGCTCCTACGAGCAGTACTTC. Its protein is CASSWTASSYEQYF.

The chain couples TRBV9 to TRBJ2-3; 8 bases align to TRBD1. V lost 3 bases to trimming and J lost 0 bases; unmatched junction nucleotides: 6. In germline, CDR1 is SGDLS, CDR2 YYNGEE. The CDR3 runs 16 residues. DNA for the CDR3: TGTGCCAGCAGCGCCGGACAGGGCCTTAGCACAGATACGCAGTATTTT. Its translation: CASSAGQGLSTDTQYF.

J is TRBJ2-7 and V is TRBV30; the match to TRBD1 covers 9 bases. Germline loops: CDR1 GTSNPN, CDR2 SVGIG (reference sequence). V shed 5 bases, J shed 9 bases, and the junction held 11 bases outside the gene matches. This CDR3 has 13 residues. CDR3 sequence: CAWARQGVSRQYF. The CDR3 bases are TGTGCCTGGGCCAGACAGGGGGTCTCGCGGCAGTACTTC. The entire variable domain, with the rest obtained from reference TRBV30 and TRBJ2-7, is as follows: SQTIHQWPATLVQPVGSPLSLECTVEGTSNPNLYWYRQAAGRGLQLLFYSVGIGQISSEVPQNLSASRPQDRQFILSSKKLLLSDSGFYLCAWARQGVSRQYFGPGTRLTVT.

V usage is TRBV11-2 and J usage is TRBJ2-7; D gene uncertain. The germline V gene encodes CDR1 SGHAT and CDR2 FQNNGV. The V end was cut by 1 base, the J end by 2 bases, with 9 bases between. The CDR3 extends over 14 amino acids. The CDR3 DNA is TGTGCCAGCAGCTTAGGCGGCGGAACCTACGAGCAGTACTTC. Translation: CASSLGGGTYEQYF.

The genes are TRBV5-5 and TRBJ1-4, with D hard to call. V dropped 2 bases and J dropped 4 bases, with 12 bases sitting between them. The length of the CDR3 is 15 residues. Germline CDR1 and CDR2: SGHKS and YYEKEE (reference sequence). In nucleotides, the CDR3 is TGTGCCAGCAGCTTCGCTTTAGGGAGTAATGAAAAACTGTTTTTT. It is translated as CASSFALGSNEKLFF. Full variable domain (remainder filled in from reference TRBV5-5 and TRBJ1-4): DAGVTQSPTHLIKTRGQQVTLRCSPISGHKSVSWYQQVLGQGPQFIFQYYEKEERGRGNFPDRFSARQFPNYSSELNVNALLLGDSALYLCASSFALGSNEKLFFGSGTQLSVL.

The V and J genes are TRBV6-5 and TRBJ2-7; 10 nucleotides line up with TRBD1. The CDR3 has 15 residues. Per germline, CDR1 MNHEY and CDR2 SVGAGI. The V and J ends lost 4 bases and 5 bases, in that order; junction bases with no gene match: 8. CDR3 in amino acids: CASSSETGGLDEQYF. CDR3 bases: TGTGCCAGCAGTTCCGAGACAGGGGGCTTGGACGAGCAGTACTTC.

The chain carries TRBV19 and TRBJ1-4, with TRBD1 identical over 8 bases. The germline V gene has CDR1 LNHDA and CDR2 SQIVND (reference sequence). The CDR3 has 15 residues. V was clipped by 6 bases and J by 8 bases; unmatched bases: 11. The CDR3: CASREVRGPGEKLFF. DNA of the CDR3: TGTGCCAGTAGAGAGGTCAGGGGGCCTGGAGAAAAACTGTTTTTT.

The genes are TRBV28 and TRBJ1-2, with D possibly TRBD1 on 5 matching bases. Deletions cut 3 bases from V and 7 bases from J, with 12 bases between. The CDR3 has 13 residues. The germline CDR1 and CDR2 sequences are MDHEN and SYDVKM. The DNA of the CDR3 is TGTGCCAGCAGTTTTGTAGGGGTGGGTGGCTACACCTTC. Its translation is CASSFVGVGGYTF.

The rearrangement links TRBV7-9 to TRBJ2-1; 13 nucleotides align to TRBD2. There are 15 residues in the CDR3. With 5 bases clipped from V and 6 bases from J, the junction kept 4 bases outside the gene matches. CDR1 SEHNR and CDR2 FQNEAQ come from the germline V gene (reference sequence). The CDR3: CASSPGTSGANEQFF. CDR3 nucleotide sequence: TGTGCCAGCAGCCCCGGGACTAGCGGGGCCAATGAGCAGTTCTTC.

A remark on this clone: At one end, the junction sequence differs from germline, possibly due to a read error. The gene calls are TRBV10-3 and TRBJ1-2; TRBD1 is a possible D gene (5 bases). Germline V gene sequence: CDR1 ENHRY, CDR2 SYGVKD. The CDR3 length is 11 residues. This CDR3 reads CAISRDYGFTF. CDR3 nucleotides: TGTGCCATCAGCAGGGACTATGGCTTCACCTTC.

The CDR3 DNA reads TGTGCCAGCAGTCTAGACGGGGGAGGGCCTGGGGACAATGAGCAGTTCTTC. It translates to CASSLDGGGPGDNEQFF. The V gene is TRBV9, the J gene TRBJ2-1; 7 positions agree with TRBD2. CDR3 size: 17 residues. V was clipped by 5 bases and J by 5 bases; unmatched bases: 16. The germline gives CDR1 SGDLS, CDR2 YYNGEE. The full variable domain, with the rest looked up from reference TRBV9 and TRBJ2-1, is DSGVTQTPKHLITATGQRVTLRCSPRSGDLSVYWYQQSLDQGLQFLIQYYNGEERAKGNILERFSAQQFPDLHSELNLSSLELGDSALYFCASSLDGGGPGDNEQFFGPGTRLTVL.

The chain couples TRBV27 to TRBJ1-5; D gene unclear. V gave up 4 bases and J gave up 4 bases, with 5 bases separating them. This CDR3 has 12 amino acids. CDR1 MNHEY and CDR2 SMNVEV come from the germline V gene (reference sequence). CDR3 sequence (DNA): TGTGCCAGCAGTTCCGTAAATCAGCCCCAGCATTTT. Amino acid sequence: CASSSVNQPQHF.

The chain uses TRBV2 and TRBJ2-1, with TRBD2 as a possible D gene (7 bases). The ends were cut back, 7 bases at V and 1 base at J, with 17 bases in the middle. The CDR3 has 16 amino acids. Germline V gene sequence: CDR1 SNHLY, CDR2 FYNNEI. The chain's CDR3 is CASIARGGGSYNEQFF. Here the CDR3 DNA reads TGTGCCAGCATAGCTAGGGGGGGTGGGTCCTACAATGAGCAGTTCTTC.

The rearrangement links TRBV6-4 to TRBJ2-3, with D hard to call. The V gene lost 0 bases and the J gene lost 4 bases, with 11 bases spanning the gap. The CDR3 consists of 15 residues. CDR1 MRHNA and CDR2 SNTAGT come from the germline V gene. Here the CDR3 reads CASSDSMRPPDTQYF. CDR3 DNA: TGTGCCAGCAGTGACTCGATGCGTCCCCCAGATACGCAGTATTTT.

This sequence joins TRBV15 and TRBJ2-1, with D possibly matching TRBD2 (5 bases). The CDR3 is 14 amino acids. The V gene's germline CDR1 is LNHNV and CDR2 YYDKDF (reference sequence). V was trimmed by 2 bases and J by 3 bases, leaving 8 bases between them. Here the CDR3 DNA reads TGTGCCACCAGCAGATCGAGGGACTACAATGAGCAGTTCTTC. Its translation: CATSRSRDYNEQFF. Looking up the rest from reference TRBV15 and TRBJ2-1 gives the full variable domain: DAMVIQNPRYQVTQFGKPVTLSCSQTLNHNVMYWYQQKSSQAPKLLFHYYDKDFNNEADTPDNFQSRRPNTSFCFLDIRSPGLGDTAMYLCATSRSRDYNEQFFGPGTRLTVL.

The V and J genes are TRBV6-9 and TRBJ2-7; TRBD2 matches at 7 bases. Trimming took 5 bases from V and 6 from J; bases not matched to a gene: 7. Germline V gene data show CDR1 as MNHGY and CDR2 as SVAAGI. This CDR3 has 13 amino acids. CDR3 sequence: CASSLPASGEQYF. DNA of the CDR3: TGTGCCAGCAGTCTCCCGGCTAGCGGCGAGCAGTACTTC.

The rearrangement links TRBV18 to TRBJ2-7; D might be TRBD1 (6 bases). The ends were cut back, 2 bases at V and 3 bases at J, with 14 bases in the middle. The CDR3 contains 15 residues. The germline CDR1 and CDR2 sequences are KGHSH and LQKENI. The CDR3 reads CASSPGDTPSYEQYF. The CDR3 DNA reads TGTGCCAGCTCACCAGGGGACACACCCAGCTACGAGCAGTACTTC.

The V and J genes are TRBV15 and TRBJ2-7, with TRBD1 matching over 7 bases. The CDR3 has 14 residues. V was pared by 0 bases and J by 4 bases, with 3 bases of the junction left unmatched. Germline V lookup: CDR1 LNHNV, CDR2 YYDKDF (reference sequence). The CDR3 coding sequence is TGTGCCACCAGCAGAGATATGACAGGGTACGAGCAGTACTTC. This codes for CATSRDMTGYEQYF.

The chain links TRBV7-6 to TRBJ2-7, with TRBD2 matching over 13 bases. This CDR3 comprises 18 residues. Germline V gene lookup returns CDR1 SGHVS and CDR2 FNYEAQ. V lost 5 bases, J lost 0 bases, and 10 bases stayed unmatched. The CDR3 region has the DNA TGTGCCAGCAGCCCCAGTTTAGGACTAGCGGGGGCCTCCTACGAGCAGTACTTC. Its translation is CASSPSLGLAGASYEQYF.

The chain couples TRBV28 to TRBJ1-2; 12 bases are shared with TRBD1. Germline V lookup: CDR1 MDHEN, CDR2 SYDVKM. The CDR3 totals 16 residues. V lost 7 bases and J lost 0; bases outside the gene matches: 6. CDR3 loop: CASNGDRGQTNYGYTF. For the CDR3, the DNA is TGTGCCAGCAACGGGGACAGGGGGCAGACTAACTATGGCTACACCTTC.

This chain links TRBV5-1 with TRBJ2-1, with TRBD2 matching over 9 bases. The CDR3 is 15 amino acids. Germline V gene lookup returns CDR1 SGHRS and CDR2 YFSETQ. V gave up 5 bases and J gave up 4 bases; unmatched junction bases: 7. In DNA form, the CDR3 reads TGCGCCAGCAGGGAAGCGGGAGGCGTTTACAATGAGCAGTTCTTC. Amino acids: CASREAGGVYNEQFF.

CDR3 in DNA: TGTGCCAGCAGCTTAGATCGGGAAGGGCCCTACGAGCAGTACTTC. It specifies CASSLDREGPYEQYF. This chain connects TRBV11-2 to TRBJ2-7; perhaps TRBD2 as D (5 bases). CDR1 and CDR2 from the germline V gene are SGHAT and FQNNGV. CDR3 size: 15 residues. Trimming took 0 bases from V and 2 from J, leaving 11 bases between them.

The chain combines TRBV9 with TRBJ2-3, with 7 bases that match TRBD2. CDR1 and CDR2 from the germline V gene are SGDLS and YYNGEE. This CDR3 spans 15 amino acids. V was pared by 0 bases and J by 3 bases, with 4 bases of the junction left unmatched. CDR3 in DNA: TGTGCCAGCAGCGTAGCGGCGGGAGCGACAGATACGCAGTATTTT. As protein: CASSVAAGATDTQYF.

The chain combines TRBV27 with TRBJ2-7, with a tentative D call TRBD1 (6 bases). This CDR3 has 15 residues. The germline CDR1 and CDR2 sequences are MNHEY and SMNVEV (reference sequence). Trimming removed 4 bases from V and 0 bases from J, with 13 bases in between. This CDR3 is CASSSRGFSSYEQYF. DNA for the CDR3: TGTGCCAGCAGTTCCAGGGGCTTCAGCTCCTACGAGCAGTACTTC.

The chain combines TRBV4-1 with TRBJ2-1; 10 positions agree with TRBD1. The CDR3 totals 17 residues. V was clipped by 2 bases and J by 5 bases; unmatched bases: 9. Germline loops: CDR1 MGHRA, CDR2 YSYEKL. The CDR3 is CASSQPDRGRSDNEQFF. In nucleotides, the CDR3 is TGCGCCAGCAGCCAACCTGACAGGGGGCGCTCGGACAATGAGCAGTTCTTC.

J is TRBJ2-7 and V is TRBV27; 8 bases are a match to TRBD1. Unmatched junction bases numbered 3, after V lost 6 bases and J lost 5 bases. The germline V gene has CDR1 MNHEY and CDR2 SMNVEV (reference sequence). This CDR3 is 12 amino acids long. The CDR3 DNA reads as TGTGCCAGCAGCCTGACAGGGGACGAGCAGTACTTC. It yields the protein CASSLTGDEQYF.